The TCR beta chain described here comes from a study of CD8 T cells in ankylosing spondylitis. With respect to this clonotype: Its antigen is as yet unknown.

V was clipped by 6 bases and J by 5 bases; unmatched bases: 15. Germline loops: CDR1 MNHNS, CDR2 SASEGT. The CDR3 is made up of 19 amino acids. General study results and limits: Clones linked to the disease showed a CD8+ phenotype. They occurred at relatively low frequencies in peripheral blood. Apparently characteristic of ankylosing spondylitis blood was a TCR beta motif (about eight highly homologous variants).

TCRdb re-called the 5' RACE reads with MiXCR, one entry per CDR3 protein. This sample carries around 430,000 distinct CDR3 sequences, approximately 17% of them seen once, and the ten largest clones take approximately 0.97%. The specimen was blood, either unsorted or a sorted T cell fraction (not recorded which). J is TRBJ2-3 and V is TRBV6-1; 15 bases fit TRBD2. This receptor was identified in a male donor with ankylosing spondylitis. The DNA of the CDR3 is TGTGCCAGCAGGGCCGGACCCGGGACTAGCGGGGGGTCGGTAGATACGCAGTATTTT. The encoded protein is CASRAGPGTSGGSVDTQYF.